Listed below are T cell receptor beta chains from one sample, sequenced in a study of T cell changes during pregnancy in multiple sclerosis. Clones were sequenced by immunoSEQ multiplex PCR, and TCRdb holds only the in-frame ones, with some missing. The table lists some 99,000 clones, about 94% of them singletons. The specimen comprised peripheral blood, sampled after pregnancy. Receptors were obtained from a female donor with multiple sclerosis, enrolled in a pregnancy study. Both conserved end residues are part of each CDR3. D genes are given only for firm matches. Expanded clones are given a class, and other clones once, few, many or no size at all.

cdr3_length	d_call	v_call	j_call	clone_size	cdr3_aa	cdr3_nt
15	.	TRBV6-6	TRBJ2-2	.	CASSHLQGGTGELFF	TGTGCCAGCAGTCATCTCCAGGGTGGCACCGGGGAGCTGTTTTTT
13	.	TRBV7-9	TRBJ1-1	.	CASSLSRVAEAFF	TGTGCCAGCAGCTTAAGCAGGGTAGCTGAAGCTTTCTTT
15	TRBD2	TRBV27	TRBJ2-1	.	CASSAWTSGTYEQFF	TGTGCCAGCAGTGCTTGGACTAGCGGGACCTATGAGCAGTTCTTC
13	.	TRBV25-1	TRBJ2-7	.	CASSELGPGEQYF	TGTGCCAGCAGTGAATTAGGCCCCGGGGAGCAGTACTTC
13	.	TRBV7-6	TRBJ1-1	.	CASSLQGYTEAFF	TGTGCCAGCAGCTTACAGGGTTACACTGAAGCTTTCTTT
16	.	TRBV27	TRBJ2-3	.	CASSYGWAGSTDTQYF	TGTGCCAGCTCATACGGGTGGGCAGGGTCGACAGATACGCAGTATTTT
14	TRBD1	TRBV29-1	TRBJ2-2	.	CSVDGQGRPGELFF	TGCAGCGTTGACGGACAGGGGCGCCCCGGGGAGCTGTTTTTT
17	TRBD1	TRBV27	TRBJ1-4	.	CASSHPTTDRGNEKLFF	TGTGCCAGCAGCCATCCAACAACCGACAGGGGCAATGAAAAACTGTTTTTT
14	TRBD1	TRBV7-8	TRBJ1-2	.	CASRQTGVIEGYTF	TGTGCCAGCAGACAGACAGGGGTAATAGAAGGCTACACCTTC
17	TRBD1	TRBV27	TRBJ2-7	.	CASSPATIGTGKYEQYF	TGTGCCAGCAGCCCTGCGACGATTGGGACAGGGAAATACGAGCAGTACTTC
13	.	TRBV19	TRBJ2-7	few	CASSIGEGYEQYF	TGTGCCAGTAGTATTGGTGAGGGCTACGAGCAGTACTTC
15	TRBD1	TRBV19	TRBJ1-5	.	CASSLWTGNNQPQHF	TGTGCCAGTAGTCTCTGGACAGGGAACAATCAGCCCCAGCATTTT
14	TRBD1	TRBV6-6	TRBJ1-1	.	CASSYKGALTEAFF	TGTGCCAGCAGTTACAAGGGGGCATTAACTGAAGCTTTCTTT
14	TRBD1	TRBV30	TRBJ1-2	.	CAWSWVGDRAGYTF	TGTGCCTGGAGTTGGGTCGGGGACAGGGCTGGCTACACCTTC
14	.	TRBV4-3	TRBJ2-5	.	CASSQDRLRETQYF	TGCGCCAGCAGCCAAGACAGGTTAAGAGAGACCCAGTACTTC
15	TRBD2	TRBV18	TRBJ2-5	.	CASSDGTSGQKTQYF	TGTGCCAGCTCGGATGGGACTAGCGGTCAGAAGACCCAGTACTTC
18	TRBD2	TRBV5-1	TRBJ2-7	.	CASSLGAGGAPFSYEQYF	TGCGCCAGCAGCTTAGGGGCGGGGGGGGCCCCCTTCTCCTACGAGCAGTACTTC
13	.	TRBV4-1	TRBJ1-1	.	CASSQVEGQEAFF	TGCGCCAGCAGCCAAGTGGAGGGGCAAGAAGCTTTCTTT
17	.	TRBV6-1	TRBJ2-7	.	CASSESGLSARTYEQYF	TGTGCCAGCAGTGAAAGCGGGTTAAGCGCCAGGACCTACGAGCAGTACTTC
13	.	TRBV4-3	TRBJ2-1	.	CASSQGFGGEQFF	TGCGCCAGCAGCCAAGGGTTCGGAGGTGAGCAGTTCTTC
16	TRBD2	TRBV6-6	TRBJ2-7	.	CASSPGLAGGPHEQYF	TGTGCCAGCAGTCCGGGACTAGCGGGAGGGCCCCACGAGCAGTACTTC
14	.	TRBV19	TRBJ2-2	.	CASRPGANTGELFF	TGTGCCAGTAGACCCGGGGCGAACACCGGGGAGCTGTTTTTT
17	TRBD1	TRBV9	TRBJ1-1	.	CASSPDPTGGMNTEAFF	TGTGCCAGCAGCCCCGACCCGACAGGGGGGATGAACACTGAAGCTTTCTTT
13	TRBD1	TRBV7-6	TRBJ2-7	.	CASSTRTGTEQYF	TGTGCCAGCAGCACTCGGACAGGGACCGAGCAGTACTTC
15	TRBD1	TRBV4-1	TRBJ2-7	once	CASSQVQGVSYEQYF	TGCGCCAGCAGCCAAGTGCAGGGGGTCTCCTACGAGCAGTACTTC
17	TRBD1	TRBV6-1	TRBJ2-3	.	CASSEGFWDRGTDTQYF	TGTGCCAGCAGTGAAGGCTTTTGGGACAGGGGCACAGATACGCAGTATTTT
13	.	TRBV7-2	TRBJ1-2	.	CASSSDTNYGYTF	TGTGCCAGCAGCTCGGACACCAACTATGGCTACACCTTC
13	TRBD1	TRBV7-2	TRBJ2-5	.	CASSYDRGETQYF	TGTGCCAGCAGCTACGACAGGGGGGAGACCCAGTACTTC
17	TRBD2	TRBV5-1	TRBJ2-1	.	CASSLARLAGVYNEQFF	TGCGCCAGCAGCTTGGCTCGGCTAGCGGGAGTTTATAATGAGCAGTTCTTC
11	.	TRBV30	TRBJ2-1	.	CAWSRGGEQFF	TGTGCCTGGAGTCGCGGAGGTGAGCAGTTCTTC
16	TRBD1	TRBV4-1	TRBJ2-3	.	CASSQVPGGAEDTQYF	TGCGCCAGCAGCCAAGTTCCAGGGGGCGCCGAAGATACGCAGTATTTT
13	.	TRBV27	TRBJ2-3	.	CASSPDWTDTQYF	TGTGCCAGCAGTCCGGACTGGACAGATACGCAGTATTTT
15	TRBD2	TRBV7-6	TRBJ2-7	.	CASSSGSGRGYEQYF	TGTGCCAGCAGCTCTGGGAGCGGGAGAGGGTACGAGCAGTACTTC
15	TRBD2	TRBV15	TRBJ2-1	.	CATSRDQRTSAEQFF	TGTGCCACCAGCAGAGATCAGCGGACTAGCGCAGAGCAGTTCTTC
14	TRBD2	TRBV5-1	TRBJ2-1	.	CASSRTSGSNEQFF	TGCGCCAGCAGCCGTACTAGCGGGAGCAATGAGCAGTTCTTC
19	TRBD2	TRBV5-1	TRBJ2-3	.	CASSSGLAGGRQSTDTQYF	TGCGCCAGCAGCTCGGGACTAGCGGGAGGACGACAATCCACAGATACGCAGTATTTT
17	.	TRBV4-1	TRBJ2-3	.	CASSQVGFSGLTDTQYF	TGCGCCAGCAGCCAAGTAGGTTTTTCGGGATTAACAGATACGCAGTATTTT
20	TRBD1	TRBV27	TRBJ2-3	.	CASSKKDPSGTGGPGDTQYF	TGTGCCAGCAGTAAAAAAGACCCTTCCGGGACAGGGGGCCCGGGGGATACGCAGTATTTT
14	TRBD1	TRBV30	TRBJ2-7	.	CACSGTGGPYEQYF	TGTGCCTGTTCAGGGACAGGGGGCCCCTACGAGCAGTACTTC
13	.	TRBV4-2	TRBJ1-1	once	CASSQSRGTEAFF	TGTGCCAGCAGCCAAAGCCGGGGAACTGAAGCTTTCTTT
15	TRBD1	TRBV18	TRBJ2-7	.	CASSPLGQGADEQYF	TGTGCCAGCTCACCTTTGGGACAGGGGGCGGACGAGCAGTACTTC
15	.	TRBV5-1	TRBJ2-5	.	CASSGGLGTQETQYF	TGCGCCAGCAGCGGGGGGTTAGGGACTCAAGAGACCCAGTACTTC
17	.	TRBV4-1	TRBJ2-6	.	CASSQDPQFSGANVLTF	TGCGCCAGCAGCCAAGATCCTCAGTTCTCTGGGGCCAACGTCCTGACTTTC
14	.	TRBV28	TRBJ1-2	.	CASSLSWQGGGYTF	TGTGCCAGCAGTTTAAGTTGGCAGGGTGGCGGCTACACCTTC
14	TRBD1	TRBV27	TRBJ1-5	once	CASSWDRNNQPQHF	TGTGCCAGCAGTTGGGACAGGAACAATCAGCCCCAGCATTTT
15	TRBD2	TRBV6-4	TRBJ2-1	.	CASSDGGRGYNEQFF	TGTGCCAGCAGTGACGGCGGGAGAGGCTACAATGAGCAGTTCTTC
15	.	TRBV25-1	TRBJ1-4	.	CASSSMTATNEKLFF	TGTGCCAGCTCTTCCATGACAGCAACTAATGAAAAACTGTTTTTT
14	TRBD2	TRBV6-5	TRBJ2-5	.	CASSASGRLETQYF	TGTGCCAGCAGCGCTAGCGGGAGGTTAGAGACCCAGTACTTC
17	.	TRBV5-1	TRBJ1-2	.	CASRRGAVGGSNYGYTF	TGCGCCAGCAGGAGGGGCGCGGTGGGAGGCTCTAACTATGGCTACACCTTC
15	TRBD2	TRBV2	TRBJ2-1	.	CASSDPSGTGNEQFF	TGTGCCAGCAGTGACCCTAGCGGGACTGGCAATGAGCAGTTCTTC
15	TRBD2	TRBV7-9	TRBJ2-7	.	CASSSGLAQNYEQYF	TGTGCCAGCAGCTCGGGACTAGCGCAAAACTACGAGCAGTACTTC
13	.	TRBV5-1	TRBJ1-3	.	CASRPGTGNTIYF	TGCGCCAGCAGGCCGGGTACTGGAAACACCATATATTTT
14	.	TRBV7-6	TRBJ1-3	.	CASSARADGNTIYF	TGTGCCAGCAGCGCGCGGGCGGATGGAAACACCATATATTTT
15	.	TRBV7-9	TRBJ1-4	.	CASRHRGAPNEKLFF	TGTGCCAGCAGACATCGGGGGGCTCCAAATGAAAAACTGTTTTTT
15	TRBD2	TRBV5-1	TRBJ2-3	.	CASSDQRGSTDTQYF	TGCGCCAGCAGCGACCAGCGGGGGAGCACAGATACGCAGTATTTT
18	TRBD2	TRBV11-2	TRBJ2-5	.	CASSIGTSGGQNQETQYF	TGTGCCAGCAGCATCGGGACTAGCGGGGGCCAGAACCAAGAGACCCAGTACTTC
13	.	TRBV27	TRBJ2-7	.	CASSPGLSYEQYF	TGTGCCAGCAGTCCGGGACTGTCCTACGAGCAGTACTTC
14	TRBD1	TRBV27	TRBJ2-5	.	CASSLTGLTGTQYF	TGTGCCAGCAGTTTGACAGGGTTGACGGGGACCCAGTACTTC
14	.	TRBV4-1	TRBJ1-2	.	CASSPPRKWDGYTF	TGCGCCAGCAGCCCTCCCAGGAAATGGGATGGCTACACCTTC
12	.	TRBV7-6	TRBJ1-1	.	CASTSLNTEAFF	TGTGCCAGCACCTCTTTAAACACTGAAGCTTTCTTT